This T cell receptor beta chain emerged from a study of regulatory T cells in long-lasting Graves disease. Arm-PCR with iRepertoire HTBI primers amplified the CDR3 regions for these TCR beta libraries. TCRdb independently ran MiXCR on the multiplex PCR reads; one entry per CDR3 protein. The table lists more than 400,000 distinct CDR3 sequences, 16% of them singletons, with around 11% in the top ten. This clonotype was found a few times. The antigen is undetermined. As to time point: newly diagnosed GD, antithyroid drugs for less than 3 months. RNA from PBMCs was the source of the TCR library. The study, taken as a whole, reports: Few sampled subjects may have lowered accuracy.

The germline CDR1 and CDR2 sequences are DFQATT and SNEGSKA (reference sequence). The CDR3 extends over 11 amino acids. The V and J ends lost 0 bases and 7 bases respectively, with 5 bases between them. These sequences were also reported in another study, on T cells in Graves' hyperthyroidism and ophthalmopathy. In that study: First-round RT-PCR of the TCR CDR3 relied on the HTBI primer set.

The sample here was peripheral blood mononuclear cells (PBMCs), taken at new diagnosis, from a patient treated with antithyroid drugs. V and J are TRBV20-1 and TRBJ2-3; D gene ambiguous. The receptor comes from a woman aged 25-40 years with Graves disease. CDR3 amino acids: CSARDENTQYF. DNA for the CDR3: TGCAGTGCTAGAGACGAGAATACGCAGTATTTT.